This T cell receptor (beta chain) was profiled in a study of blood T cell repertoires in COVID-19. Study in general: COVID-19 samples from acute and convalescent phases originated in the United States, Italy and Spain.

This clone appeared once. Only in-frame clones appear in the TCRdb table, and some are missing; sequencing was by immunoSEQ multiplex PCR. Of 200,000 to 250,000 clones in the sample, just over 85% were seen once. Losses at the gene ends were 8 bases for V and 2 bases for J; bases not matched to a gene: 8. Germline loops: CDR1 MNHEY, CDR2 SVGAGI. CDR3 length equals 14 residues. The sequence came from a man aged 25-45 years who had recovered from COVID-19. The rearrangement joins TRBV6-5 to TRBJ2-7; 8 bases are a match to TRBD2. The sample was peripheral blood. The CDR3 DNA is TGTGCCAGCGGAGAGACTAGCGTCGCCTACGAGCAGTACTTC. This codes for CASGETSVAYEQYF.